Shown below are 26 T cell receptor beta chains from a single sample sequenced in a study of early T cells in non-severe SARS-CoV-2 infection. A single record per CDR3 protein comes from TCRdb applying MiXCR to the 5' RACE reads. The sample has about 75,000 distinct CDR3 sequences, about 11% seen once. The specimen comprised whole blood, sampled at baseline. The receptor set was obtained from an adult who was a healthcare worker with PCR-confirmed SARS-CoV-2 infection or an uninfected control (not recorded which).

This rearrangement joins TRBV28 to TRBJ2-3; 10 nucleotides line up with TRBD1. CDR1 is MDHEN, CDR2 SYDVKM, per germline. The CDR3 length is 14 residues. V shed 6 bases, J shed 3 bases, and the junction held 3 bases outside the gene matches. CDR3 loop: CASSPGQGTDTQYF. As DNA, the CDR3 is TGTGCCAGCAGCCCGGGACAGGGGACAGATACGCAGTATTTT.

CDR3 region: CASSLTSSRTDTQYF. The CDR3 DNA sequence: TGTGCCAGCAGCTTGACTAGCAGCCGCACAGATACGCAGTATTTT. This chain connects TRBV11-2 to TRBJ2-3; 7 bases map to TRBD2. Germline-derived CDR1 and CDR2 are SGHAT and FQNNGV. V shed 3 bases, J shed 1 base, and the junction held 4 bases outside the gene matches. The CDR3 sequence is 15 residues long.

This clonotype came up a few times. This chain uses TRBV30 with TRBJ1-6; D is uncertain. Trimming pared 0 bases from V and 2 bases from J, leaving 11 bases between. CDR1 and CDR2 (germline): GTSNPN, SVGIG (reference sequence). This CDR3 has 16 amino acids. The CDR3 nucleotides are TGTGCCTGGAGTGTATCAAAAGGGACCTATAATTCACCCCTCCACTTT. As protein: CAWSVSKGTYNSPLHF.

This clonotype was picked up many times. This chain uses TRBV12-3 or TRBV12-4 with TRBJ1-5; TRBD1 might be the D (5 bases). Trimming removed 6 bases from V and 9 bases from J, with 15 bases in between. The CDR3 contains 13 residues. This chain's CDR3 is CASRTGTAGPQHF. DNA for the CDR3: TGTGCCAGCAGAACCGGGACGGCAGGGCCCCAGCATTTT.

V usage is TRBV11-1 and J usage is TRBJ2-3, with TRBD2 identical over 8 bases. After removal of 1 base from V and 7 bases from J, the junction contained 4 bases not matched to a gene. Germline loops: CDR1 SGHAT, CDR2 FQDESV (reference sequence). The CDR3 totals 14 residues. The CDR3 loop is CASSLVAGGNTQYF. DNA of the CDR3: TGTGCCAGCAGCTTAGTTGCGGGAGGCAATACGCAGTATTTT.

This clonotype was seen more than once but under ten times. The V and J genes are TRBV6-2 or TRBV6-3 and TRBJ1-1; maybe TRBD1 (6 bases). The length of the CDR3 is 13 residues. Germline V lookup: CDR1 MNHEY, CDR2 SVGEGT. Trimming left V 10 bases short and J 0 bases short, with 12 bases between. The CDR3 reads CATNRELNTEAFF. Written as DNA, the CDR3 is TGTGCCACCAACAGGGAACTGAACACTGAAGCTTTCTTT.

Notes on this clonotype: A read error is possible here, since a much larger clone lies one base away. The rearrangement links TRBV3-1 to TRBJ2-3; 10 bases match TRBD2. Germline V gene sequence: CDR1 LGHDT, CDR2 YNNKEL (reference sequence). This CDR3 is 15 amino acids long. The CDR3 DNA sequence: TGTGCCAGCGGCCAAGATCTAGCGGGGGCAGATACGCAGTATTTT. Translation gives CASGQDLAGADTQYF.

The V and J genes are TRBV19 and TRBJ2-1, with a tentative D call TRBD1 (5 bases). Germline CDR1 and CDR2: LNHDA and SQIVND (reference sequence). CDR3 size: 14 residues. Trimming left V 2 bases short and J 11 bases short, with 16 bases between. Written as DNA, the CDR3 is TGTGCCAGTAGTATACAGGACACGGTGCCTAAGCAGTTCTTC. Protein product: CASSIQDTVPKQFF.

The V gene is TRBV7-6, the J gene TRBJ2-7; weak D call: TRBD1 (5 bases). From germline, CDR1 is SGHVS and CDR2 FNYEAQ. Trimming cost V 2 bases and J 5 bases, with 13 bases left between them. The CDR3 is 14 residues long. The chain's CDR3 is CASSLMASTDEQYF. Written as DNA, the CDR3 is TGTGCCAGCAGCTTAATGGCATCGACAGACGAGCAGTACTTC. The full variable domain, rest sourced from reference TRBV7-6 and TRBJ2-7, is GAGVSQSPRYKVTKRGQDVALRCDPISGHVSLYWYRQALGQGPEFLTYFNYEAQQDKSGLPNDRFSAERPEGSISTLTIQRTEQRDSAMYRCASSLMASTDEQYFGPGTRLTVT.

This clonotype came up many times. The V call is TRBV3-1, the J call TRBJ1-2; D gene uncertain. V was clipped by 5 bases and J by 3 bases, with 19 bases between them. Germline CDR1 reads LGHDT; CDR2 reads YNNKEL (reference sequence). CDR3 length equals 16 residues. The CDR3 nucleotides are TGTGCCAGCAGCTTTTCCCAACGGAGGGTAGACTATGGCTACACCTTC. Its protein product is CASSFSQRRVDYGYTF. Variable domain in full (rest from reference TRBV3-1 and TRBJ1-2): DTAVSQTPKYLVTQMGNDKSIKCEQNLGHDTMYWYKQDSKKFLKIMFSYNNKELIINETVPNRFSPKSPDKAHLNLHINSLELGDSAVYFCASSFSQRRVDYGYTFGSGTRLTVV.

The chain employs TRBV12-3 or TRBV12-4 and TRBJ1-5, with D perhaps matching TRBD1 (6 bases). The CDR3 is 15 residues long. V was cut by 5 bases and J by 4 bases, with 15 bases left in between. CDR3 region: CASSPRRGENQPQHF. As DNA, the CDR3 is TGTGCCAGCAGTCCCCGCAGGGGCGAGAATCAGCCCCAGCATTTT.

This clonotype was observed many times. V is TRBV7-8 and J is TRBJ2-3, with 10 bases matching TRBD2. This CDR3 comprises 14 residues. With 5 bases clipped from V and 3 bases from J, the junction kept 2 bases outside the gene matches. Germline V lookup: CDR1 SGHVS, CDR2 FQNEAQ. Here the CDR3 DNA reads TGTGCCAGCAGCCCGGGACTAGCGACAGATACGCAGTATTTT. This gives the protein CASSPGLATDTQYF.

This clonotype has a handful of counts. The rearrangement joins TRBV5-4 to TRBJ2-1; 8 bases align to TRBD2. V gave up 4 bases and J gave up 4 bases; unmatched junction bases: 10. Looked up from germline, CDR1 is SGHNT and CDR2 is YYREEE (reference sequence). This CDR3 is 16 amino acids long. CDR3 sequence: CASSPSGTRDYNEQFF. CDR3 bases: TGTGCCAGCAGCCCCTCCGGGACTAGAGATTACAATGAGCAGTTCTTC. The whole variable domain, filled in from reference TRBV5-4 and TRBJ2-1, reads ETGVTQSPTHLIKTRGQQVTLRCSSQSGHNTVSWYQQALGQGPQFIFQYYREEENGRGNFPPRFSGLQFPNYSSELNVNALELDDSALYLCASSPSGTRDYNEQFFGPGTRLTVL.

This clonotype was detected a few times. The chain joins TRBV11-2 to TRBJ2-6; 7 bases agree with TRBD1. Per the germline V gene, CDR1 is SGHAT and CDR2 is FQNNGV. V shed 5 bases and J 5 bases; nucleotides not matched to a gene: 9. This CDR3 spans 16 amino acids. The CDR3 coding sequence is TGTGCCAGCAGCCCCGACAGGGTCCTCAGGGCCAACGTCCTGACTTTC. Translated, it gives CASSPDRVLRANVLTF.

This rearrangement joins TRBV6-2 or TRBV6-3 to TRBJ2-1; tentatively, D is TRBD2 (6 bases). V lost 4 bases to trimming and J lost 0 bases, with 22 bases between them. This CDR3 comprises 19 residues. The V gene's germline CDR1 is MNHEY and CDR2 SVGEGT. The chain's CDR3 is CASSSSVSSGLLSYNEQFF. CDR3 DNA: TGTGCCAGCAGTTCCAGCGTGTCATCGGGACTCCTCTCCTACAATGAGCAGTTCTTC.

This rearrangement joins TRBV7-9 to TRBJ2-2; D assignment may be TRBD1 or TRBD2 (5 bases each). The CDR3 extends over 14 amino acids. The germline gives CDR1 SEHNR, CDR2 FQNEAQ (reference sequence). Trimming took off 5 bases at V and 5 bases at J, with 12 bases between the two ends. The CDR3 spells CASSPGTYTGELFF. The DNA of the CDR3 is TGTGCCAGCAGCCCTGGGACGTATACCGGGGAGCTGTTTTTT. Using reference TRBV7-9 and TRBJ2-2 for the parts outside the CDR3, the full variable domain is DTGVSQNPRHKITKRGQNVTFRCDPISEHNRLYWYRQTLGQGPEFLTYFQNEAQLEKSRLLSDRFSAERPKGSFSTLEIQRTEQGDSAMYLCASSPGTYTGELFFGEGSRLTVL.

This clonotype was observed many times. The genes are TRBV6-5 and TRBJ2-5; 7 bases match TRBD1. V was clipped by 4 bases and J by 2 bases; unmatched bases: 1. This CDR3 spans 13 amino acids. CDR1 is MNHEY, CDR2 SVGAGI, per germline. CDR3 amino acids: CASSSGQQETQYF. DNA for the CDR3: TGTGCCAGCAGTTCGGGACAGCAAGAGACCCAGTACTTC.

This clonotype was picked up a small number of times. This CDR3 is CASKRTGEWYEAFF. CDR3 in DNA: TGTGCCAGCAAAAGGACAGGGGAATGGTATGAAGCTTTCTTT. The chain joins TRBV6-5 to TRBJ1-1; 9 positions match TRBD1. Germline trimming cut 7 bases from V and 7 bases from J; bases unmatched to any gene: 10. CDR1 MNHEY and CDR2 SVGAGI come from the germline V gene. The CDR3 loop spans 14 amino acids.

Only a few counts were recorded for this clonotype. The chain is built from TRBV2 and TRBJ2-1, with 7 bases matching TRBD1. The J segment lost 7 bases and the V segment lost 6 bases, leaving 6 bases of the junction unmatched. CDR1 and CDR2 (germline): SNHLY, FYNNEI. The CDR3 spans 13 residues. CDR3 in DNA: TGTGCCAGCAGAGGGGACAGACTTAATGAGCAGTTCTTC. It is translated as CASRGDRLNEQFF.

This clonotype was detected a few times. V usage is TRBV20-1 and J usage is TRBJ2-3; D perhaps matches TRBD2 (5 bases). Germline assignment: CDR1 DFQATT and CDR2 SNEGSKA (reference sequence). The V end lost 3 bases, the J end lost 1 base, and 14 bases lay between the germline ends. This CDR3 has 15 amino acids. Here the CDR3 reads CSASALAGGTDTQYF. CDR3 nucleotides: TGCAGTGCTAGCGCCCTAGCAGGCGGCACAGATACGCAGTATTTT.

This clonotype was recorded many times. The V gene is TRBV3-1, the J gene TRBJ2-1, with D possibly matching TRBD2 (6 bases). Trimming cost V 2 bases and J 5 bases, with 22 bases left between them. This CDR3 is 18 amino acids long. Germline V gene data show CDR1 as LGHDT and CDR2 as YNNKEL (reference sequence). CDR3 residues: CASSQFRPGAGKHNEQFF. DNA for the CDR3: TGTGCCAGCAGCCAATTCAGGCCCGGGGCGGGGAAACACAATGAGCAGTTCTTC.

Many counts were recorded for this clonotype. The chain couples TRBV7-2 to TRBJ2-3, with TRBD2 identical over 11 bases. CDR1 is SGHTA and CDR2 is FQGNSA in the germline V gene. The V gene end was trimmed by 2 bases and the J gene end by 2 bases; junction bases not matched to a gene: 9. The CDR3 covers 18 residues. The DNA of the CDR3 is TGTGCCAGCAGCTTAATCTCCTGGACTAGCGGGTACACAGATACGCAGTATTTT. Its translation is CASSLISWTSGYTDTQYF.

A few counts support this clonotype. The chain employs TRBV3-1 and TRBJ2-3, with TRBD2 matching 8 bases. Germline-derived CDR1 and CDR2 are LGHDT and YNNKEL (reference sequence). The CDR3 covers 16 residues. Trimming removed 5 bases from V and 4 bases from J; junction bases left unmatched: 11. The CDR3 region is CASSATGGPWADTQYF. The DNA of the CDR3 is TGTGCCAGCAGCGCGACGGGGGGGCCATGGGCAGATACGCAGTATTTT.

This clonotype came up a few times. The V gene is TRBV29-1, the J gene TRBJ1-1; 11 nucleotides match TRBD1. V shed 5 bases, J shed 3 bases, and the junction held 5 bases outside the gene matches. CDR1 and CDR2 from the germline V gene are SQVTM and ANQGSEA. This CDR3 has 14 amino acids. The CDR3 sequence is CSVTRTGGYTEAFF. The CDR3, as DNA: TGCAGCGTTACACGGACAGGGGGCTACACTGAAGCTTTCTTT.

About this clonotype: A much larger clone lies one base from this, so it may be a read error. V gene TRBV7-2 combines with J gene TRBJ2-3; D is possibly TRBD2 (5 bases). Germline CDR1 and CDR2: SGHTA and FQGNSA. Trimming left V 2 bases short and J 1 base short, with 13 bases between. This CDR3 contains 16 residues. DNA of the CDR3: TGTACCAGCAGCTTAAGGCTGGGAGAGGGCACAGATACGCAGTATTTT. This translates into CTSSLRLGEGTDTQYF.

This clonotype was recorded once. Here the CDR3 DNA reads TGTGCCAGCAGCCCGAGGGGGCCAAGTAATTCACCCCTCCACTTT. Encoded protein: CASSPRGPSNSPLHF. The chain couples TRBV7-9 to TRBJ1-6; 7 bases are a match to TRBD1. The CDR3 extends over 15 amino acids. The V and J ends lost 5 bases and 6 bases, in that order; junction bases with no gene match: 7. Germline V gene lookup returns CDR1 SEHNR and CDR2 FQNEAQ (reference sequence).